This T cell receptor beta chain was profiled in a study of T cell responses to AZD1222 COVID-19 vaccine. This CDR3 is built from 13 residues. CDR1 LGHNT and CDR2 FRNRAP come from the germline V gene. V dropped 6 bases and J dropped 0 bases, with 6 bases sitting between them. The protocol was immunoSEQ multiplex PCR, while the TCRdb copy is restricted to in-frame clones and leaves out a portion. The table includes about 120,000 clones, roughly 89% detected once. This chain links TRBV12-5 with TRBJ1-5; D gene uncertain. The material was peripheral blood, obtained on day 0 of AZD1222 vaccination. This TCR was recovered from an adult in good health. For the CDR3, the DNA is TGTGCTAGTGGGGAAGATAGCAATCAGCCCCAGCATTTT. Protein product: CASGEDSNQPQHF.